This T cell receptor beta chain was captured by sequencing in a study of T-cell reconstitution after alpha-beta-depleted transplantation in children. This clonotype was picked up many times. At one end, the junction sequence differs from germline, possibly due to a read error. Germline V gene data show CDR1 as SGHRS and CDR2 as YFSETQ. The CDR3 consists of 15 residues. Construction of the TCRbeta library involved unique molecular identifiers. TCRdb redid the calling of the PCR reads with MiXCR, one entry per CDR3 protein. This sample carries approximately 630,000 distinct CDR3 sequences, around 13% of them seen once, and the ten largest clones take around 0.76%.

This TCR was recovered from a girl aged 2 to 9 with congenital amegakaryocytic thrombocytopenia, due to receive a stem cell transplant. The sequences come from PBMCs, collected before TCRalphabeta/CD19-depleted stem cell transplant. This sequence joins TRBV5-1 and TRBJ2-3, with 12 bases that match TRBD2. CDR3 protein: CASSLGLAGSDTQYF. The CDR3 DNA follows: TGTGCCAGCAGCTTAGGACTAGCGGGGTCAGATACGCAGTATTTT.